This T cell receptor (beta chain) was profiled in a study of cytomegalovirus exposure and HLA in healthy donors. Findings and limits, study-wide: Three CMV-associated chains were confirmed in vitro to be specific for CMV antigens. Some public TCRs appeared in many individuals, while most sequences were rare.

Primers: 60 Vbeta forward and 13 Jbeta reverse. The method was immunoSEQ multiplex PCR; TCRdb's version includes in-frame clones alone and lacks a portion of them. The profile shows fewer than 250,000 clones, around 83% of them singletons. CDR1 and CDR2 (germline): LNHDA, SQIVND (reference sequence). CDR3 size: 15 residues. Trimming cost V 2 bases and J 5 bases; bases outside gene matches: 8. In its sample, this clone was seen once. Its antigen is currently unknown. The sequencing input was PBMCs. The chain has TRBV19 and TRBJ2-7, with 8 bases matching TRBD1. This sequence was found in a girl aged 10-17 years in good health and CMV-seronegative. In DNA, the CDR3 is TGTGCCAGTAGTATATTGGACAGGGACGACAACGAGCAGTACTTC. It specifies CASSILDRDDNEQYF.